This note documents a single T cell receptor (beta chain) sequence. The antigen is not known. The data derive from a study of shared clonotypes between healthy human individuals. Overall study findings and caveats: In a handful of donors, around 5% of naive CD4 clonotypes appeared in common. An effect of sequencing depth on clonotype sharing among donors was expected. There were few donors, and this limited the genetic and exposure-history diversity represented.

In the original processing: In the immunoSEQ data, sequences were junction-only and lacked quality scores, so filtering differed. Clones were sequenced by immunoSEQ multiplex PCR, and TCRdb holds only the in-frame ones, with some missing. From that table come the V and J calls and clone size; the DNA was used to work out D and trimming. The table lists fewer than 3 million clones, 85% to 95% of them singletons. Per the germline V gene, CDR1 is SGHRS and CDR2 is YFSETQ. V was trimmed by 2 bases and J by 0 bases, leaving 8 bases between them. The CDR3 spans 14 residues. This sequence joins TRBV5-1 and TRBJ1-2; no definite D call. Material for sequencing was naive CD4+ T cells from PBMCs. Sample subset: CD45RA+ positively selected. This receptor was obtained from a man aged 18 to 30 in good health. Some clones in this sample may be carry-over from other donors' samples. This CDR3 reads CASSLGKTNYGYTF. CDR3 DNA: TGCGCCAGCAGCTTAGGCAAAACTAACTATGGCTACACCTTC.